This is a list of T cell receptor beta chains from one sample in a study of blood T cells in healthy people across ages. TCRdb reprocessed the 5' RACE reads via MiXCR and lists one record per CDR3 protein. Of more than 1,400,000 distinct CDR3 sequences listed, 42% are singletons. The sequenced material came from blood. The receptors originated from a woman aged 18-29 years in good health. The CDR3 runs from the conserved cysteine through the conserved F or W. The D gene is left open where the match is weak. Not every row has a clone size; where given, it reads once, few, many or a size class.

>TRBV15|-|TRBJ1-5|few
CATSSETSNQPQHF
TGTGCCACCAGCAGCGAAACTAGCAATCAGCCCCAGCATTTT
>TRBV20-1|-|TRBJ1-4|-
CSARDIRWGEKLFF
TGCAGTGCTAGAGACATCCGGTGGGGTGAAAAACTGTTTTTT
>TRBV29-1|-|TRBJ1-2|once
CSVATGRGYTF
TGCAGCGTTGCAACAGGACGGGGCTACACCTTC
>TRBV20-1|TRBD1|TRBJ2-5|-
CSARRTGSNERYF
TGCAGTGCTAGGAGGACAGGGAGCAATGAGCGGTACTTC
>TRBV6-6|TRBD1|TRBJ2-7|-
CASMRDSSYNEQYF
TGTGCCAGCATGAGGGACAGCTCCTACAATGAGCAGTACTTC
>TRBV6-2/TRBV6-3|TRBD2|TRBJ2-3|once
CASSFWTSGASTDTQYF
TGTGCCAGCAGTTTTTGGACTAGCGGTGCTAGCACAGATACGCAGTATTTT
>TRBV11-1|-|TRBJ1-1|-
CASSLENSMNTEVFF
TGTGCCAGCAGCTTAGAAAACAGCATGAACACTGAAGTTTTCTTT
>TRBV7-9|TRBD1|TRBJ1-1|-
CASSPWDRGRENTEAFF
TGTGCCAGCAGCCCCTGGGACAGGGGGCGGGAGAACACTGAAGCTTTCTTT
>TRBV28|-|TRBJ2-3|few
CASSQDLGRENRDTQYF
TGTGCCAGCAGCCAAGACCTCGGCAGGGAAAATCGAGATACGCAGTATTTT
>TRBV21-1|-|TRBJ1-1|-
CASSCPITCGGYTEAFF
TGTGCCAGCAGCTGCCCGATCACCTGTGGAGGGTACACTGAAGCTTTCTTT
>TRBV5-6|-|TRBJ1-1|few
CASSLKGHEAFF
TGTGCCAGCAGCTTGAAGGGGCATGAAGCTTTCTTT
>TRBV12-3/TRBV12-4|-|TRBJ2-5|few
CASGRGGYQETQYF
TGTGCCAGCGGCCGCGGAGGGTACCAAGAGACCCAGTACTTC
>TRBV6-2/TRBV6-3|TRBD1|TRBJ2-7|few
CASSKTGEIYEQYF
TGTGCCAGCAGTAAGACAGGGGAAATCTACGAGCAGTACTTC
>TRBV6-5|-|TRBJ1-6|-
CASSYSGKRSYNSPLHF
TGTGCCAGCAGTTACTCGGGGAAGCGATCCTATAATTCACCCCTCCACTTT
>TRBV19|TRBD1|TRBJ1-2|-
CASRHGQGYGYTF
TGTGCCAGTAGACATGGACAGGGCTATGGCTACACCTTC
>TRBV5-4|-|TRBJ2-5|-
CASSALGLQETQYF
TGTGCCAGCAGCGCCTTAGGACTTCAAGAGACCCAGTACTTC
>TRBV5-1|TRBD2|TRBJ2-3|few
CASSLEASGGASAQYF
TGCGCCAGCAGCTTGGAGGCCAGCGGGGGGGCCTCGGCGCAGTATTTT
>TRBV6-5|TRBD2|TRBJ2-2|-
CASSYSGLAGLNTGELFF
TGTGCCAGCAGTTACTCGGGCCTAGCGGGCCTGAACACCGGGGAGCTGTTTTTT
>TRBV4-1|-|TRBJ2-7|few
CASSQKPGLSYEQYF
TGCGCCAGCAGCCAGAAACCGGGACTCTCCTACGAGCAGTACTTC
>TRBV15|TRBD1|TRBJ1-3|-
CATSRDTGAGNTIYF
TGTGCCACCAGCAGGGACACAGGGGCAGGAAACACCATATATTTT
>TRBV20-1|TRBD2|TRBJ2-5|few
CSGYGGTSGRKETQYF
TGCAGTGGCTACGGAGGGACTAGCGGGAGGAAGGAGACCCAGTACTTC
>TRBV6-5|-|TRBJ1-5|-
CASSYKGRGAFQPQHF
TGTGCCAGCAGTTACAAAGGACGGGGGGCTTTTCAGCCCCAGCATTTT
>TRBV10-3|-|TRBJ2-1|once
CAISRELMEQFF
TGTGCCATCAGCCGAGAATTAATGGAGCAGTTCTTC
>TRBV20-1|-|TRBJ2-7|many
CSAPQDVSYEQYF
TGCAGTGCCCCTCAGGACGTCTCCTACGAGCAGTACTTC
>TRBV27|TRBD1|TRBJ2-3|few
CASSTRQGASDTQYF
TGTGCCAGCAGTACCAGACAGGGGGCTTCAGATACGCAGTATTTT
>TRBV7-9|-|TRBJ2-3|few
CASSSDGSDTTDTQYF
TGTGCCAGCAGCTCCGACGGAAGCGACACAACAGATACGCAGTATTTT
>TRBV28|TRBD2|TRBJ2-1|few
CASSSSPELAGTYLWEQFF
TGTGCCAGCAGTTCCTCCCCCGAACTAGCGGGTACCTACCTTTGGGAGCAGTTCTTC
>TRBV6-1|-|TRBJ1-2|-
CASTLPGGEDGYTF
TGTGCCAGCACTCTACCGGGGGGAGAGGATGGCTACACCTTC
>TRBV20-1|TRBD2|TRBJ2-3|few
CSAEGFTSVRSTDTQYF
TGCAGTGCCGAGGGCTTTACTAGCGTTCGTAGCACAGATACGCAGTATTTT
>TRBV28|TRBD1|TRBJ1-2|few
CASRLRDRPNYGYTF
TGTGCCAGCAGACTCCGGGACAGACCTAACTATGGCTACACCTTC
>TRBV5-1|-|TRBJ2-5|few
CASSFGLWGNEQYF
TGCGCCAGCAGCTTCGGACTTTGGGGCAATGAGCAGTACTTC
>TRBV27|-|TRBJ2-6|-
CASSSETTGANVLTF
TGTGCCAGCAGTTCAGAGACCACTGGGGCCAACGTCCTGACTTTC
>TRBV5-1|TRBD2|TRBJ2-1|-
CAGSRAGTSGGNEQFF
TGCGCCGGCAGTCGAGCCGGGACTAGCGGGGGGAATGAGCAGTTCTTC
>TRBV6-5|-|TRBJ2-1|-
CASSYTLTRTSYNEQFF
TGTGCCAGCAGTTACACCCTGACCCGCACCTCCTACAATGAGCAGTTCTTC
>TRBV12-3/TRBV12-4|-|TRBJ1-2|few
CASSPDSNFNYGYTF
TGTGCCAGCAGTCCCGACAGTAACTTTAACTATGGCTACACCTTC
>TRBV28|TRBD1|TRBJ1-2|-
CASTAGTGGGYGYTF
TGTGCCAGTACCGCCGGGACAGGGGGCGGTTATGGCTACACCTTC
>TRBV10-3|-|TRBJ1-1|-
CAISESVGVGDTEAFF
TGTGCCATCAGTGAGTCTGTGGGGGTCGGAGACACTGAAGCTTTCTTT
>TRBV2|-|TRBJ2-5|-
CASRVQGLYQETQYF
TGTGCCAGCAGGGTGCAGGGATTGTACCAAGAGACCCAGTACTTC
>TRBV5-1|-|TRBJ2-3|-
CASSPLGSSGTDTQYF
TGCGCCAGCAGCCCCTTGGGGTCTAGCGGCACAGATACGCAGTATTTT
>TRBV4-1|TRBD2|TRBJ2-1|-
CASSQGLAGGYNNEQFF
TGCGCCAGCAGCCAGGGACTAGCGGGGGGGTATAACAATGAGCAGTTCTTC
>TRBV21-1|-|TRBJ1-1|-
CASSKEREVGGAETEAFF
TGTGCCAGCAGCAAAGAACGGGAAGTGGGGGGCGCGGAGACTGAAGCTTTCTTT
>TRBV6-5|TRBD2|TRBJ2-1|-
CASSYWASGSNEQFF
TGTGCCAGCAGTTACTGGGCTAGCGGGAGCAATGAGCAGTTCTTC
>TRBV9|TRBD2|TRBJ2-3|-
CASAGGVVPRVGDTQYF
TGTGCCAGCGCCGGGGGGGTGGTTCCCCGAGTCGGAGATACGCAGTATTTT
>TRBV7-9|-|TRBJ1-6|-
CASSRDNNENNSPLHF
TGTGCCAGCAGCCGGGACAACAACGAGAATAATTCACCCCTCCACTTT
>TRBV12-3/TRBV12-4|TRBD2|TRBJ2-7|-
CASSSIGASGGEQYF
TGTGCCAGCAGTTCCATAGGGGCTAGCGGGGGCGAGCAGTACTTC
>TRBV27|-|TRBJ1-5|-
CASSLSTTNQPQHF
TGTGCCAGCAGTTTATCCACAACTAATCAGCCCCAGCATTTT
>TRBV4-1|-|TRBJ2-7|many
CASSPPRVPYEQYF
TGCGCCAGCAGCCCTCCCAGGGTTCCCTACGAGCAGTACTTC
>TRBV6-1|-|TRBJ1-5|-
CASSEITGPLNQPQHF
TGTGCCAGCAGTGAAATAACGGGGCCCCTTAATCAGCCCCAGCATTTT
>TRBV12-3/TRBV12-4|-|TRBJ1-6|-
CASSPGTLGLPLHF
TGTGCCAGCAGTCCAGGGACACTAGGCCTTCCCCTCCACTTT